Presented here are 14 T cell receptor beta chains from one specimen sequenced in a study of T cells in localized non-small cell lung cancer. Measured with immunoSEQ multiplex PCR; TCRdb has only the in-frame clones, and not every one. The sample comprises over 20,000 clones, approximately 86% of which are singletons, and 14% rests with the top ten. The specimen was peripheral blood, collected before any cancer treatment. The receptors were sampled from a female donor of 60 years or more with stage I lung adenocarcinoma.

This clone was seen only once. The J gene is TRBJ2-7, the V gene TRBV19; no firm D call. Germline V CDR1 and CDR2: LNHDA, SQIVND (reference sequence). Between the trimmed V and J ends, which lost 4 bases and 2 bases, there was a span of 12 bases. CDR3 length equals 14 residues. The CDR3 sequence is CASSTRALAYEQYF. The CDR3 DNA reads TGTGCCAGTAGTACCCGGGCTCTGGCCTACGAGCAGTACTTC.

The V and J genes are TRBV2 and TRBJ2-1; 10 bases fit TRBD2. With 3 bases clipped from V and 6 bases from J, the junction kept 8 bases outside the gene matches. Germline CDR1 reads SNHLY; CDR2 reads FYNNEI. This CDR3 has 16 residues. The CDR3 nucleotides read TGTGCCAGCAGTGATATAGAGCGGGAGGGCCTCAATGAGCAGTTCTTC. As protein: CASSDIEREGLNEQFF.

The V gene is TRBV11-2, the J gene TRBJ2-5; a weak D match, TRBD2 (6 bases). Trimming took off 1 base at V and 4 bases at J, with 13 bases between the two ends. The germline CDR1 and CDR2 sequences are SGHAT and FQNNGV. CDR3 length: 15 amino acids. CDR3 sequence: CASSLGGGPRETQYF. DNA for the CDR3: TGTGCCAGCAGCTTAGGGGGAGGTCCACGAGAGACCCAGTACTTC. The complete variable domain, with remaining parts taken from reference TRBV11-2 and TRBJ2-5, reads EAGVAQSPRYKIIEKRQSVAFWCNPISGHATLYWYQQILGQGPKLLIQFQNNGVVDDSQLPKDRFSAERLKGVDSTLKIQPAKLEDSAVYLCASSLGGGPRETQYFGPGTRLLVL.

V usage is TRBV28 and J usage is TRBJ1-2, with 10 nucleotides matching TRBD1. Trimming took 2 bases from V and 5 from J; bases not matched to a gene: 2. This CDR3 comprises 14 residues. CDR1 and CDR2 (germline): MDHEN, SYDVKM. Here the CDR3 DNA reads TGTGCCAGCAGTTTAGGGACAGGGGAATATGGCTACACCTTC. Residues: CASSLGTGEYGYTF.

The rearrangement uses TRBV29-1 and TRBJ2-5; 13 bases are shared with TRBD2. Per the germline V gene, CDR1 is SQVTM and CDR2 is ANQGSEA. V trimming: 7 bases; J trimming: 6 bases; junction bases outside the gene matches: 8. There are 14 residues in the CDR3. This CDR3 is CSARGTSGTKTQYF. The CDR3 DNA follows: TGCAGCGCCCGTGGGACTAGCGGGACGAAGACCCAGTACTTC.

The DNA for the CDR3 is TGCGCCAGCAGTGAACGGGGACAGGGATTTGACTATGGCTACACCTTC. Encoded protein: CASSERGQGFDYGYTF. This chain connects TRBV10-2 to TRBJ1-2; 9 positions match TRBD1. From germline, CDR1 is WSHSY and CDR2 SAAADI. CDR3 length: 16 residues. With 3 bases clipped from V and 3 bases from J, the junction kept 8 bases outside the gene matches.

This clone appeared a single time. The gene calls are TRBV6-6 and TRBJ2-3; TRBD2 agrees at 8 bases. From germline, CDR1 is MNHNY and CDR2 SVGAGI (reference sequence). Trimming cost V 6 bases and J 2 bases; bases outside gene matches: 4. The CDR3 runs 14 residues. CDR3 region: CASSRGGNTDTQYF. CDR3 nucleotides: TGTGCCAGCAGCCGGGGGGGGAACACAGATACGCAGTATTTT.

This clone turned up a few times. V gene TRBV18 combines with J gene TRBJ2-7, with TRBD1 as a possible D gene (6 bases). V shed 3 bases and J shed 2 bases, with 11 bases lying between them. CDR3 size: 14 residues. Germline V CDR1 and CDR2: KGHSH, LQKENI. CDR3 loop: CASSPAGVPYEQYF. The DNA of the CDR3 is TGTGCCAGCTCACCGGCAGGGGTCCCCTACGAGCAGTACTTC.

The chain employs TRBV5-1 and TRBJ1-1, with 8 bases that match TRBD1. Germline assignment: CDR1 SGHRS and CDR2 YFSETQ. The CDR3 has 15 residues. The trim removed 4 bases at V and 1 base at J, leaving 6 bases unmatched. CDR3 DNA: TGCGCCAGCAGCCCCGGGGACAGGAGGAACACTGAAGCTTTCTTT. It codes for CASSPGDRRNTEAFF.

The chain links TRBV29-1 to TRBJ1-3; no clear D gene. The length of the CDR3 is 12 residues. Trimming removed 6 bases at V and 0 bases at J, with 6 bases between. The germline V gene has CDR1 SQVTM and CDR2 ANQGSEA. CDR3 nucleotide sequence: TGCAGCGTGAGCTACTCTGGAAACACCATATATTTT. Translation: CSVSYSGNTIYF. Based on the CDR3 plus reference TRBV29-1 and TRBJ1-3, the full variable domain is SAVISQKPSRDICQRGTSLTIQCQVDSQVTMMFWYRQQPGQSLTLIATANQGSEATYESGFVIDKFPISRPNLTFSTLTVSNMSPEDSSIYLCSVSYSGNTIYFGEGSWLTVV.

The chain combines TRBV2 with TRBJ1-6; no clear D. Trimming took 0 bases from V and 12 from J, leaving 6 bases between them. CDR3 size: 12 residues. Germline V CDR1 and CDR2: SNHLY, FYNNEI. CDR3 protein: CASSEAKGPLHF. The CDR3 coding sequence is TGTGCCAGCAGTGAAGCCAAGGGACCCCTCCACTTT.

This clone was recorded a few times. The chain is built from TRBV19 and TRBJ2-7, with TRBD1 matching 12 bases. The CDR3 runs 16 residues. The junction had 7 bases not matched to a gene; V was cut back by 4 bases and J by 3 bases. Germline-derived CDR1 and CDR2 are LNHDA and SQIVND (reference sequence). Written as DNA, the CDR3 is TGTGCCAGTAGTAGGGAAGGGACAGGGGGCAACTACGAGCAGTACTTC. This codes for CASSREGTGGNYEQYF.

J is TRBJ2-1 and V is TRBV29-1; perhaps TRBD2 as D (6 bases). Trimming took 7 bases from V and 1 from J, leaving 17 bases between them. The CDR3 extends over 15 amino acids. CDR1 and CDR2 (germline): SQVTM, ANQGSEA. The CDR3 region is CSASRDLQSYNEQFF. CDR3 in DNA: TGCAGCGCCAGCCGGGACTTACAGTCCTACAATGAGCAGTTCTTC.

This clone has just a few counts. The chain couples TRBV13 to TRBJ2-1; TRBD2 matches 8 bases. Germline V gives CDR1 PRHDT, CDR2 FYEKMQ (reference sequence). V lost 5 bases and J lost 8; bases outside the gene matches: 5. The CDR3 has 13 amino acids. In nucleotides, the CDR3 is TGTGCCAGCAGCCCCGGGAGGGGAGATGAGCAGTTCTTC. Encoded protein: CASSPGRGDEQFF.